This entry lists 11 T cell receptor beta chains sequenced from one sample in a study of T cell clones after liver transplantation. Produced via immunoSEQ multiplex PCR; TCRdb's table is partial and in-frame only. This table holds about 76,000 clones, roughly 83% found once. Source: CD4+ T cells from blood, taken at the 22-month timepoint. All receptors derive from a human patient who received a liver transplant. Some of these T cells may belong to the graft donor.

V gene TRBV5-1 combines with J gene TRBJ1-5, with unresolved D. Germline V CDR1 and CDR2: SGHRS, YFSETQ. V was cut by 2 bases and J by 4 bases, with 19 bases left in between. The CDR3 spans 17 residues. DNA for the CDR3: TGCGCCAGCAGCTTCGCTCCTTCACACGCCGCGAATCAGCCCCAGCATTTT. Translated: CASSFAPSHAANQPQHF.

The J gene is TRBJ2-1, the V gene TRBV15; a possible D gene is TRBD2 (5 bases). CDR3 size: 17 residues. Trimming took 0 bases from V and 0 from J, leaving 12 bases between them. Germline V lookup: CDR1 LNHNV, CDR2 YYDKDF (reference sequence). The CDR3 DNA follows: TGTGCCACCAGCAGAGAGAGGGTGGCTAACTCCTACAATGAGCAGTTCTTC. This codes for CATSRERVANSYNEQFF.

A few counts support this clone. The V and J genes are TRBV15 and TRBJ2-1; perhaps TRBD2 as D (6 bases). This CDR3 contains 15 residues. Trimming stripped 0 bases from V and 4 bases from J, with 10 bases between. Germline lookup yields CDR1 LNHNV and CDR2 YYDKDF (reference sequence). The DNA for the CDR3 is TGTGCCACCAGCAGAGATCGCGGGAATTACAATGAGCAGTTCTTC. This encodes CATSRDRGNYNEQFF.

The genes are TRBV19 and TRBJ2-4, with TRBD2 matching 8 bases. The junction had 8 bases not matched to a gene; V was cut back by 7 bases and J by 0 bases. The length of the CDR3 is 16 residues. The germline gives CDR1 LNHDA, CDR2 SQIVND (reference sequence). DNA of the CDR3: TGTGCCAGTAACGAAGCGGGAGAGCTAGCCAAAAACATTCAGTACTTC. This sequence encodes CASNEAGELAKNIQYF.

V gene TRBV28 combines with J gene TRBJ2-2; no clear D gene. This CDR3 region has 12 residues. Trimming took off 8 bases at V and 3 bases at J, with 7 bases between the two ends. Germline V gene data show CDR1 as MDHEN and CDR2 as SYDVKM. CDR3 bases: TGTGCCAGCGACGGTTACACCGGGGAGCTGTTTTTT. Protein product: CASDGYTGELFF.

This clone is a singleton in its sample. The CDR3 sequence: CASSVGAGGRDEQFF. The CDR3 nucleotides are TGTGCCAGCAGCGTAGGGGCGGGGGGGCGCGATGAGCAGTTCTTC. The chain uses TRBV9 and TRBJ2-1, with 9 bases lining up with TRBD2. The germline V gene encodes CDR1 SGDLS and CDR2 YYNGEE. The CDR3 is made up of 15 amino acids. Trimming at V came to 0 bases and at J to 8 bases, leaving 6 bases not matched to a gene.

J is TRBJ2-3 and V is TRBV7-9; unclear D gene. Germline CDR1 reads SEHNR; CDR2 reads FQNEAQ (reference sequence). V was pared by 5 bases and J by 2 bases, with 5 bases between. CDR3 length: 12 amino acids. CDR3 loop: CASSPDTDTQYF. The CDR3 bases are TGTGCCAGCAGCCCAGACACAGATACGCAGTATTTT.

This clone was detected only once. The chain couples TRBV6-6 to TRBJ2-3, with D uncertain. Germline CDR1 is MNHNY and CDR2 is SVGAGI (reference sequence). Trimming pared 5 bases from V and 6 bases from J, leaving 6 bases between. The CDR3 sequence is 11 residues long. As DNA, the CDR3 is TGTGCCAGCAGTAGATCCGATACGCAGTATTTT. Its translation: CASSRSDTQYF.

This rearrangement joins TRBV4-2 to TRBJ1-2; 8 bases are shared with TRBD1. J lost 3 bases, V lost 2 bases, and 14 bases had no gene match. From germline, CDR1 is LGHNA and CDR2 YNFKEQ. There are 18 residues in the CDR3. The CDR3, as DNA: TGTGCCAGCAGCCAAAGGGACAGGTTTTTCTCTTTTGACTATGGCTACACCTTC. Its protein product is CASSQRDRFFSFDYGYTF.

The V call is TRBV2, the J call TRBJ2-1; D unresolved. V was cut by 7 bases and J by 1 base, with 11 bases left in between. Germline V gene data show CDR1 as SNHLY and CDR2 as FYNNEI. The CDR3 is 14 amino acids. DNA of the CDR3: TGTGCCAGCAACCAACGAGCATCCTACAATGAGCAGTTCTTC. Its protein is CASNQRASYNEQFF.

This clone was recorded once. DNA for the CDR3: TGTGCCAGCAGTCCAACTCAGGCCACTGAAGCTTTCTTT. It codes for CASSPTQATEAFF. The chain carries TRBV6-6 and TRBJ1-1; D gene ambiguous. This CDR3 contains 13 residues. V lost 5 bases to trimming and J lost 4 bases, with 11 bases between them. The germline gives CDR1 MNHNY, CDR2 SVGAGI (reference sequence).